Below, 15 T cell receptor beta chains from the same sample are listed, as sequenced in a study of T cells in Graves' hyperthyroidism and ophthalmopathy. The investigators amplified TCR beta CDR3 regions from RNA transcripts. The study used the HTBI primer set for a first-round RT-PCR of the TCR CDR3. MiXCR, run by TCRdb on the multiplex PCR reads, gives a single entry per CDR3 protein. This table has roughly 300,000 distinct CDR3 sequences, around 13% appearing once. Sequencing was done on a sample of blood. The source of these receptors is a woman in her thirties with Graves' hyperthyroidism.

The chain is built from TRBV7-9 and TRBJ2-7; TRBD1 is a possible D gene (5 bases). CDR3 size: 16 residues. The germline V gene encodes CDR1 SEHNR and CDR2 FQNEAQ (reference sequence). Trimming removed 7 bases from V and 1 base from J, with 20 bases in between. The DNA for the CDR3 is TGTGCCAGCACCCAAGGGAACAGGTCCGTATCCTACGAGCAGTACTTC. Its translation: CASTQGNRSVSYEQYF.

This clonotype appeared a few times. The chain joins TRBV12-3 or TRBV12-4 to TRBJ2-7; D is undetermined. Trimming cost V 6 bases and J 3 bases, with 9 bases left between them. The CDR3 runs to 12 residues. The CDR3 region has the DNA TGTGCCAGCAGCATATTAATCTACGAGCAGTACTTC. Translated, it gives CASSILIYEQYF.

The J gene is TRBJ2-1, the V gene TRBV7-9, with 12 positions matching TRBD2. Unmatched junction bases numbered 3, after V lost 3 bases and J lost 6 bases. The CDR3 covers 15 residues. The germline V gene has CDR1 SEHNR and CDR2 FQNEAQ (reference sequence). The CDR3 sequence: CASSFASGRANEQFF. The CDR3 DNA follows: TGTGCCAGCAGCTTTGCTAGCGGGAGGGCCAATGAGCAGTTCTTC.

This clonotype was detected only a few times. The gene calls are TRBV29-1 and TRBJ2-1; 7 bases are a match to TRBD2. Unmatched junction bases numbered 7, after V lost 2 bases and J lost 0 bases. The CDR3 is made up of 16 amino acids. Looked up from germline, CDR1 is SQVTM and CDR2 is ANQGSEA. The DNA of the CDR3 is TGCAGCGTTGAACGGGGCGGCGGGAGCTCCTACAATGAGCAGTTCTTC. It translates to CSVERGGGSSYNEQFF.

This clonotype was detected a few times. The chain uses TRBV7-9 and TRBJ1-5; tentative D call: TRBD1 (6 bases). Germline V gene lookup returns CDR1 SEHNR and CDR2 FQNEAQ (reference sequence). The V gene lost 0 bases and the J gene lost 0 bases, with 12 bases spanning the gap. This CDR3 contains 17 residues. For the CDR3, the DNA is TGTGCCAGCAGCTTAGCGCTGGACAGCTATAGCAATCAGCCCCAGCATTTT. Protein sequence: CASSLALDSYSNQPQHF.

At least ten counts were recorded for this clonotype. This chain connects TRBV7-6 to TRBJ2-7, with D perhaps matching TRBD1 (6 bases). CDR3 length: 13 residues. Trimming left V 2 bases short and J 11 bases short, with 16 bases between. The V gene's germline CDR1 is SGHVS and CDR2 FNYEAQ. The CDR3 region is CASSLKEQGSKYF. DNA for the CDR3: TGTGCCAGCAGCTTAAAGGAACAGGGTTCGAAGTACTTC.

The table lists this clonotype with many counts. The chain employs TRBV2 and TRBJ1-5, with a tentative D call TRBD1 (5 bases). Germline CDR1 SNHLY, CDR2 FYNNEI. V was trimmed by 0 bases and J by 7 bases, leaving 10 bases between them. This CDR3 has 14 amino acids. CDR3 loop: CASSEAQGEQPQHF. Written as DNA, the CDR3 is TGTGCCAGCAGTGAAGCGCAGGGCGAGCAGCCCCAGCATTTT.

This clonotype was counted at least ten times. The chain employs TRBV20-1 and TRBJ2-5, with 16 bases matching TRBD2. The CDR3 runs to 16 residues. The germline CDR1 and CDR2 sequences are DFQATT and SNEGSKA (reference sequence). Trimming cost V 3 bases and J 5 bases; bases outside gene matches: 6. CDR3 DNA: TGCAGTGCTAGGCCGGGACTAGCGGGAGGGCCGGAGACCCAGTACTTC. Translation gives CSARPGLAGGPETQYF.

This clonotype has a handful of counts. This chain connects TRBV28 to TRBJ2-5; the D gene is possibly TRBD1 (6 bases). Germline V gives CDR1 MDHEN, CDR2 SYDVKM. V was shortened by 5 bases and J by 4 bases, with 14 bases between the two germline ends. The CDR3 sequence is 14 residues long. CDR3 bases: TGTGCCAGCAGTCCTACAGGGTTGGGAGAGACCCAGTACTTC. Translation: CASSPTGLGETQYF.

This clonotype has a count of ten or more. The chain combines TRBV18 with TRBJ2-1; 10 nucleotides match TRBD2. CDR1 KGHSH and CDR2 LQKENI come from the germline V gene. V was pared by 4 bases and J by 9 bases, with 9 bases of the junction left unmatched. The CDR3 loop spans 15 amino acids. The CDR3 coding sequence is TGTGCCAGCTCACGGCTGACCGGGACTAGCGCTGAGCAGTTCTTC. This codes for CASSRLTGTSAEQFF.

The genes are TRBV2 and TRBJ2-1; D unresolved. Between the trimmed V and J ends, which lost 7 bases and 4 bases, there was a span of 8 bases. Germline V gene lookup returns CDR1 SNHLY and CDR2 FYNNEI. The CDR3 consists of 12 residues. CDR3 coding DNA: TGTGCCAGCAAGGAGTCATACAATGAGCAGTTCTTC. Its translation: CASKESYNEQFF.

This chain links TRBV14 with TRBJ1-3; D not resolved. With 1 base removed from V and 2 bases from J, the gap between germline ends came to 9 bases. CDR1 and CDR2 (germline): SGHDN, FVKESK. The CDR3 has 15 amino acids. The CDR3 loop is CASSQVTGAGNTIYF. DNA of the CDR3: TGTGCCAGCAGCCAAGTAACCGGGGCTGGAAACACCATATATTTT.

CDR3 residues: CASSHLWGGYNEQFF. DNA for the CDR3: TGTGCCAGCAGCCACCTATGGGGGGGTTACAATGAGCAGTTCTTC. This chain uses TRBV28 with TRBJ2-1, with 7 bases that match TRBD2. This CDR3 has 15 amino acids. Germline CDR1 and CDR2: MDHEN and SYDVKM. V trimming: 6 bases; J trimming: 4 bases; junction bases outside the gene matches: 9.

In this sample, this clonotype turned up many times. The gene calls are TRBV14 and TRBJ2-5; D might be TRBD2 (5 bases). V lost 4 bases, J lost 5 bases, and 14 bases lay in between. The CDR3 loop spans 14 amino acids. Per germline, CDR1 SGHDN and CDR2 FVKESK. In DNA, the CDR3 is TGTGCCAGCAGCCCCATGGGCGGCGGGGAGACCCAGTACTTC. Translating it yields CASSPMGGGETQYF.

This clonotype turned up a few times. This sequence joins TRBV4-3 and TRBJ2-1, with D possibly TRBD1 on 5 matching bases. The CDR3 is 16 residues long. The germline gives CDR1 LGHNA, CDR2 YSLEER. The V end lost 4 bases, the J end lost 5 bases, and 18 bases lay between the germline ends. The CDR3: CASSRQLWGANNEQFF. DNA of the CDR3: TGCGCCAGCAGCCGCCAGCTTTGGGGCGCGAACAATGAGCAGTTCTTC.